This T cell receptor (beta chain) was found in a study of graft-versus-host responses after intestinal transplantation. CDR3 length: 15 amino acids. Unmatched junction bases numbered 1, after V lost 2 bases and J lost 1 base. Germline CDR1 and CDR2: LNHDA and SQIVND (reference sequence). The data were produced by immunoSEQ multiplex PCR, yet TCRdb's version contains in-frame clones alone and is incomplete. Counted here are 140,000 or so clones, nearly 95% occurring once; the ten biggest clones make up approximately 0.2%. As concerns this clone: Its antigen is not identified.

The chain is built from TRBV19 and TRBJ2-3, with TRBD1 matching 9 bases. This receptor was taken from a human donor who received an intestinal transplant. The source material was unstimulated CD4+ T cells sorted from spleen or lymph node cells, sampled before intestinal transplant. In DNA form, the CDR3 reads TGTGCCAGTAGTATAAGGGACAGGGGCACAGATACGCAGTATTTT. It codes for CASSIRDRGTDTQYF.